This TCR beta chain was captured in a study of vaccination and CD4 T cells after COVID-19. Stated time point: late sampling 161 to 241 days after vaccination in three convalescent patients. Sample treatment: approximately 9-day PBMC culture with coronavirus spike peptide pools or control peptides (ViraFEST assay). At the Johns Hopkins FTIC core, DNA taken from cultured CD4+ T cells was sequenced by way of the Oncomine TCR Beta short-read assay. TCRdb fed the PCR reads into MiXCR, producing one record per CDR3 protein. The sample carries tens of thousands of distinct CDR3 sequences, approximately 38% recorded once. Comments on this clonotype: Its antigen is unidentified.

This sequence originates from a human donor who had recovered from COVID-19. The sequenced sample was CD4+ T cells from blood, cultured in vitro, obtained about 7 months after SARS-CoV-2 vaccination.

In DNA, the CDR3 is TGTGCCAGCAGCTCTCAAATGAACACTGAAGCTTTCTTT. It specifies CASSSQMNTEAFF. The J gene is TRBJ1-1, the V gene TRBV7-8; D gene unclear. Germline V gene sequence: CDR1 SGHVS, CDR2 FQNEAQ. Trimming pared 4 bases from V and 0 bases from J, leaving 6 bases between. This CDR3 is 13 amino acids long. Complete variable domain (other parts from reference TRBV7-8 and TRBJ1-1): GAGVSQSPRYKVAKRGQDVALRCDPISGHVSLFWYQQALGQGPEFLTYFQNEAQLDKSGLPSDRFFAERPEGSVSTLKIQRTQQEDSAVYLCASSSQMNTEAFFGQGTRLTVV.